The TCR beta chain described here comes from a study of blood T cell repertoires in COVID-19. In the study overall: Sites across the United States, Italy and Spain contributed samples from acute and convalescent COVID-19. PBMCs, B-cell-depleted T cells, or T cells were the source of the cDNA or gDNA that made up the material.

How the authors handled the data: Amplification from reference gene primers served as the basis for estimated nucleated cell counts. Generated by immunoSEQ multiplex PCR, the TCRdb table keeps only in-frame clones and is missing some. The V and J calls and clone size were taken over from that table, and D and trimming were inferred from the DNA. The data show over 200,000 clones, around nine tenths seen once. This TCR was sampled from a man aged 40-55 years who had recovered from COVID-19. The sample was peripheral blood.

CDR3 sequence reads: CASRKDYTQETQYF. In DNA, the CDR3 is TGTGCCAGCCGGAAGGACTACACGCAAGAGACCCAGTACTTC. The V call is TRBV3-1 (or the pseudogene TRBV3-2), the J call TRBJ2-5, with D possibly TRBD2 on 6 matching bases. CDR1 is LGHDT and CDR2 is YNNKEL in the germline V gene (reference sequence). V shed 8 bases and J shed 2 bases, with 15 bases lying between them. This CDR3 is 14 amino acids long.